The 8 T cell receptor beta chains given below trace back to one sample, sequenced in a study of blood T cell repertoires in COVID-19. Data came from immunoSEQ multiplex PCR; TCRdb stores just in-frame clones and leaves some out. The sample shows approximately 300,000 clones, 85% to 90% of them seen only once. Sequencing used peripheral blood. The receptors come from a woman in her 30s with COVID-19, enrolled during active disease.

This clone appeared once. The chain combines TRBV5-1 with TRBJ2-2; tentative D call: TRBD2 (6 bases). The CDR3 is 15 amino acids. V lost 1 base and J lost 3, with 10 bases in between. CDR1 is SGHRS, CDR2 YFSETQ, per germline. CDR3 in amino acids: CASSLLAGYTGELFF. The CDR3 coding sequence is TGCGCCAGCAGCTTGCTCGCGGGATACACCGGGGAGCTGTTTTTT. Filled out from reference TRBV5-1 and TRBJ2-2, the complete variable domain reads KAGVTQTPRYLIKTRGQQVTLSCSPISGHRSVSWYQQTPGQGLQFLFEYFSETQRNKGNFPGRFSGRQFSNSRSEMNVSTLELGDSALYLCASSLLAGYTGELFFGEGSRLTVL.

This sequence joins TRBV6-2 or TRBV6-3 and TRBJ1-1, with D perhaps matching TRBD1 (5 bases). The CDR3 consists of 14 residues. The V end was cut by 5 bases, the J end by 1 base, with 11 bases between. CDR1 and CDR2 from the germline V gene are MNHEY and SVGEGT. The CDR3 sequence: CASSQPTANTEAFF. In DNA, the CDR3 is TGTGCCAGCAGTCAACCGACAGCGAACACTGAAGCTTTCTTT.

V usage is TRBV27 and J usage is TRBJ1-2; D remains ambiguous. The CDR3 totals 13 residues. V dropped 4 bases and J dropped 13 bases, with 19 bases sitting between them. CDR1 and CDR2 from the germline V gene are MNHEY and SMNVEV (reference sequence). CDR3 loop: CASSSRTGASRTF. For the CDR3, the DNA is TGTGCCAGCAGTTCTCGCACCGGTGCTTCCCGCACCTTC.

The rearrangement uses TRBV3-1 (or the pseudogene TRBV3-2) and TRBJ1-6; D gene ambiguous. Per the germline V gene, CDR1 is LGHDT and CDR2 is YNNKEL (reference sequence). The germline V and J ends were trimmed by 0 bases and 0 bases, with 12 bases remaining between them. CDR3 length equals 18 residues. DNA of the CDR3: TGTGCCAGCAGCCAAGATAGCGGCAGGAACTCCTATAATTCACCCCTCCACTTT. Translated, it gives CASSQDSGRNSYNSPLHF.

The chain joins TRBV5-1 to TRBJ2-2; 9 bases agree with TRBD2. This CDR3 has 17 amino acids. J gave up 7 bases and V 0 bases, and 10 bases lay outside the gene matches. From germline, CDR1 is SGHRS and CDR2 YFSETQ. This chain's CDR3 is CASSLEPAGGPGGELFF. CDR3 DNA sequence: TGCGCCAGCAGCTTGGAACCAGCGGGGGGACCGGGCGGGGAGCTGTTTTTT.

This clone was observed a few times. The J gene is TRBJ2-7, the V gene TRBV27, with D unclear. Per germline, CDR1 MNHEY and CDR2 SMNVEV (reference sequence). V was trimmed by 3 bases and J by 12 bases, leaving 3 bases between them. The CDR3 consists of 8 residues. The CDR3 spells CASSFVYV. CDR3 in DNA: TGTGCCAGCAGTTTCGTGTACGTC.

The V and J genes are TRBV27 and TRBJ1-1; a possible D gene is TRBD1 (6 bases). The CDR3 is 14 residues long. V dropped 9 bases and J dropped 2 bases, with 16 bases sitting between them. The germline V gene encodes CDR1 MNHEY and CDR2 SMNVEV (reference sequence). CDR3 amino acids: CARERGGANTEAFF. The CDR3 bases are TGTGCCAGAGAAAGAGGGGGAGCAAACACTGAAGCTTTCTTT.

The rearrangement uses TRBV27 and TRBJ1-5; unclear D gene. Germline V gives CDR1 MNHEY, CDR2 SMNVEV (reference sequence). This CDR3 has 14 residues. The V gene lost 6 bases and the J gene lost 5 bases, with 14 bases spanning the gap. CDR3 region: CASSQRGSDQPQHF. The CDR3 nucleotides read TGTGCCAGCAGCCAACGAGGGTCTGATCAGCCCCAGCATTTT.